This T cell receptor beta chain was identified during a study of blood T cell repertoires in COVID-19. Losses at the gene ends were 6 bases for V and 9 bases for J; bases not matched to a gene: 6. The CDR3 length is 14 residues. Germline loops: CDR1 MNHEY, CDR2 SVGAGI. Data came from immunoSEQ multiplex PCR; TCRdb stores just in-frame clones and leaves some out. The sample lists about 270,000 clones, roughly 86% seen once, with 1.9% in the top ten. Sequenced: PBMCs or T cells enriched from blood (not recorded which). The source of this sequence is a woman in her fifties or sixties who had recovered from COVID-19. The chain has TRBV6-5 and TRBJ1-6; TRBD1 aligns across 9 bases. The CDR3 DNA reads TGTGCCAGCAGCCCGGGACAGGGTTTTTCACCCCTCCACTTT. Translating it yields CASSPGQGFSPLHF.